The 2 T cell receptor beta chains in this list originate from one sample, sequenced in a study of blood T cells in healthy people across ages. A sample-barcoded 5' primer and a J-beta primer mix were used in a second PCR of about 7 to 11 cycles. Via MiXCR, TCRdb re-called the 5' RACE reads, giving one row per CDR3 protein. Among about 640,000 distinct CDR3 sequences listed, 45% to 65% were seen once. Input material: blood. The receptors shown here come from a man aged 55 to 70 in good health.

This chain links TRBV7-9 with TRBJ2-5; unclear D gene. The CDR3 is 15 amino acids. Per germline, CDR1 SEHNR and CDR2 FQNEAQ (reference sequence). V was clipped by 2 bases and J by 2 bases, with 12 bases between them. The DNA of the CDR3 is TGTGCCAGCAGCTTAAGGAAGTCCCCACAAGAGACCCAGTACTTC. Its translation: CASSLRKSPQETQYF.

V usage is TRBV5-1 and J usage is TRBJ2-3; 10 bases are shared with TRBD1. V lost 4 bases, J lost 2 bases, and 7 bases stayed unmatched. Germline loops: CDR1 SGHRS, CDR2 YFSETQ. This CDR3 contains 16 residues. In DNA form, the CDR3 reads TGCGCCAGCAGCACTACCGGGACAGGGGACACAGATACGCAGTATTTT. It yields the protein CASSTTGTGDTDTQYF.